Below are 2 T cell receptor beta chains sequenced from a single sample in a study of cytomegalovirus exposure and HLA in healthy donors. Only in-frame clones appear in the TCRdb table, and some are missing; sequencing was by immunoSEQ multiplex PCR. The sample carries 92,000 or so clones, about 96% recorded once. Input material: PBMCs. The receptors here all came from a man in his late teens or twenties in good health and CMV-seronegative.

In DNA form, the CDR3 reads TGCGCCAGCAGCATGGGACAGGGGATCTACGAGCAGTACTTC. Its protein product is CASSMGQGIYEQYF. The chain recombines TRBV5-1 with TRBJ2-7, with 10 bases lining up with TRBD1. V lost 4 bases, J lost 3 bases, and 4 bases stayed unmatched. The CDR3 length is 14 residues. Germline V gene data show CDR1 as SGHRS and CDR2 as YFSETQ.

V gene TRBV7-2 combines with J gene TRBJ1-2; TRBD1 is a possible D gene (5 bases). CDR1 is SGHTA, CDR2 FQGNSA, per germline. Trimming cost V 5 bases and J 4 bases, with 14 bases left between them. CDR3 length: 14 amino acids. The CDR3 coding sequence is TGTGCCAGCAGCAAAATTTCGACAGCCTATGGCTACACCTTC. Its protein product is CASSKISTAYGYTF.